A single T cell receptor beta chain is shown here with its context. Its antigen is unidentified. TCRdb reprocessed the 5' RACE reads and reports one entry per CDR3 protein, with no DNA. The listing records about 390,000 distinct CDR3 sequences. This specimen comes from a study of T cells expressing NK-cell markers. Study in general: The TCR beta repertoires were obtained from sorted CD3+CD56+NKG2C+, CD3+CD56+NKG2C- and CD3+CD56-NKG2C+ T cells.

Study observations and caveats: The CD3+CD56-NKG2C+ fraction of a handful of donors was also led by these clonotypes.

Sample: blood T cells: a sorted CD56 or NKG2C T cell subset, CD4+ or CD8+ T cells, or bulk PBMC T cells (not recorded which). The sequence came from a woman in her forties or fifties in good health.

The CDR3 sequence is CTPWAGANYSSENTEAFF. The V call is TRBV21-1, the J call TRBJ1-1; with no DNA, the TCRdb D assignment of TRBD1 cannot be verified. TRBV21-1 corresponds to a pseudogene. The CDR3 extends over 18 amino acids.